This T cell receptor beta chain emerged from a study of T-cell reconstitution after alpha-beta-depleted transplantation in children. Trimming cost V 6 bases and J 5 bases, with 17 bases left between them. Germline V gene sequence: CDR1 WNHNN, CDR2 SYGVQD (reference sequence). CDR3 length: 14 residues. Construction of the TCRbeta library involved unique molecular identifiers. TCRdb used MiXCR to reprocess the PCR reads, holding one entry per CDR3 protein. Found here are approximately 510,000 distinct CDR3 sequences, around 17% of them singletons; the top ten hold 2.5% to 3.5%. In this sample, this clonotype turned up a few times.

The specimen comprised PBMCs from the stem cell graft donor, sampled from the stem cell graft. The TCR sequence derives from a human donor who donated a stem cell graft to a child with acute lymphoblastic leukemia. The chain links TRBV10-1 to TRBJ2-7; TRBD1 might be the D (5 bases). The chain's CDR3 is CASRSRGSVNEQYF. The CDR3 bases are TGCGCCAGCAGATCAAGGGGCAGCGTGAACGAGCAGTACTTC.